A single TCR beta chain is shown here with its context. Assay used: immunoSEQ multiplex PCR; TCRdb lists only in-frame clones, some missing. The sample lists roughly 32,000 clones, 70% to 80% occurring once. The V gene's germline CDR1 is LNHDA and CDR2 SQIVND (reference sequence). Trimming took off 2 bases at V and 5 bases at J, with 16 bases between the two ends. CDR3 length: 16 residues. The data were taken from a study of neoadjuvant anti-PD-1 for oral cavity cancer. Time point defined: after neoadjuvant nivolumab, at surgical resection. The genes are TRBV19 and TRBJ1-5; D gene unclear. The receptor was derived from a person between 40 and 80 years old with oral cavity squamous cell carcinoma. This sample comprised PBMCs, obtained after nivolumab (anti-PD-1) treatment. CDR3 loop: CASSISQGSRDQPQHF. The CDR3 DNA reads as TGTGCCAGTAGTATATCCCAAGGGTCGAGAGATCAGCCCCAGCATTTT.